Presented here are 25 T cell receptor beta chains from one specimen sequenced in a study of cytomegalovirus exposure and HLA in healthy donors. PCR employed 60 Vbeta and 13 Jbeta primers. Here immunoSEQ multiplex PCR was the method, and the copy in TCRdb shows in-frame clones only, minus some. The table includes about 170,000 clones, about four fifths detected once. The specimen sequenced was PBMCs. These TCRs come from a man younger than 35 in good health and CMV-seronegative.

This clone has only one observation. The J gene is TRBJ1-5, the V gene TRBV7-9, with D tentatively TRBD1 (5 bases). Germline CDR1 and CDR2: SEHNR and FQNEAQ (reference sequence). This CDR3 has 14 residues. Trimming pared 0 bases from V and 3 bases from J, leaving 6 bases between. CDR3 DNA sequence: TGTGCCAGCAGCTTAGCAGGGGACAATCAGCCCCAGCATTTT. This codes for CASSLAGDNQPQHF.

The V gene is TRBV9, the J gene TRBJ1-3; perhaps TRBD1 as D (6 bases). Trimming took 8 bases from V and 5 from J, leaving 17 bases between them. This CDR3 contains 14 residues. The germline V gene has CDR1 SGDLS and CDR2 YYNGEE. Here the CDR3 reads CASGGGRGRNTIYF. Written as DNA, the CDR3 is TGTGCCAGTGGGGGTGGCAGGGGAAGAAACACCATATATTTT.

The chain combines TRBV6-4 with TRBJ2-3; TRBD2 matches at 10 bases. Germline V gene sequence: CDR1 MRHNA, CDR2 SNTAGT. The CDR3 is 15 residues long. V shed 6 bases, J shed 4 bases, and the junction held 7 bases outside the gene matches. CDR3 nucleotides: TGTGCCAGCAGAACTCTAGCGGGAGCTGCAGATACGCAGTATTTT. Translation gives CASRTLAGAADTQYF.

This chain connects TRBV4-3 to TRBJ2-7; TRBD1 might be the D (5 bases). V shed 0 bases and J shed 3 bases, with 15 bases lying between them. CDR1 and CDR2 (germline): LGHNA, YSLEER. The CDR3 is made up of 16 amino acids. The CDR3 reads CASSQESGIPHYEQYF. The CDR3 nucleotides are TGCGCCAGCAGCCAAGAATCAGGGATTCCGCACTACGAGCAGTACTTC.

Points on this clone: The junction shows a germline mismatch at one end, possibly a read error. The chain joins TRBV11-2 to TRBJ2-5; no definite D call. This CDR3 region has 10 residues. The germline V gene has CDR1 SGHAT and CDR2 FQNNGV. CDR3 region: CALLQETQYF. The CDR3 coding sequence is TGCGCTTTACTTCAAGAGACCCAGTACTTC. Complete variable domain (other parts from reference TRBV11-2 and TRBJ2-5): EAGVAQSPRYKIIEKRQSVAFWCNPISGHATLYWYQQILGQGPKLLIQFQNNGVVDDSQLPKDRFSAERLKGVDSTLKIQPAKLEDSAVYLCALLQETQYFGPGTRLLVL.

V is TRBV27 and J is TRBJ2-7; maybe TRBD1 (5 bases). The V gene lost 2 bases and the J gene lost 1 base, with 9 bases spanning the gap. There are 14 residues in the CDR3. Germline V gene lookup returns CDR1 MNHEY and CDR2 SMNVEV (reference sequence). The CDR3 loop reads CASSLQGRSYEQYF. In DNA, the CDR3 is TGTGCCAGCAGTTTACAGGGCCGATCCTACGAGCAGTACTTC.

The V gene is TRBV18, the J gene TRBJ1-2; 10 nucleotides line up with TRBD1. Germline-derived CDR1 and CDR2 are KGHSH and LQKENI. CDR3 length: 14 residues. Trimming at V came to 8 bases and at J to 2 bases, leaving 5 bases not matched to a gene. CDR3 coding DNA: TGTGCCAGCCGCGGGACAGGGGAAAACTATGGCTACACCTTC. Translation gives CASRGTGENYGYTF. The variable domain in full, completed from reference TRBV18 and TRBJ1-2, reads NAGVMQNPRHLVRRRGQEARLRCSPMKGHSHVYWYRQLPEEGLKFMVYLQKENIIDESGMPKERFSAEFPKEGPSILRIQQVVRGDSAAYFCASRGTGENYGYTFGSGTRLTVV.

This sequence joins TRBV19 and TRBJ1-1; D is uncertain. Germline-derived CDR1 and CDR2 are LNHDA and SQIVND (reference sequence). This CDR3 spans 13 amino acids. Trimming stripped 3 bases from V and 4 bases from J, with 9 bases between. Written as DNA, the CDR3 is TGTGCCAGTAGTATCTCCCCTACCACTGAAGCTTTCTTT. Translating gives CASSISPTTEAFF. Full variable domain (remainder filled in from reference TRBV19 and TRBJ1-1): DGGITQSPKYLFRKEGQNVTLSCEQNLNHDAMYWYRQDPGQGLRLIYYSQIVNDFQKGDIAEGYSVSREKKESFPLTVTSAQKNPTAFYLCASSISPTTEAFFGQGTRLTVV.

V gene TRBV4-1 combines with J gene TRBJ1-5, with no clear D. The V end was cut by 0 bases, the J end by 6 bases, with 9 bases between. The CDR3 sequence is 14 residues long. Germline CDR1 MGHRA, CDR2 YSYEKL. For the CDR3, the DNA is TGCGCCAGCAGCCAAGACCAGGTTGGTCAGCCCCAGCATTTT. It is translated as CASSQDQVGQPQHF.

The V and J genes are TRBV29-1 and TRBJ2-7; 8 nucleotides line up with TRBD2. This CDR3 spans 12 amino acids. Trimming removed 7 bases from V and 0 bases from J; junction bases left unmatched: 2. Germline V lookup: CDR1 SQVTM, CDR2 ANQGSEA. This chain's CDR3 is CSAGTSSYEQYF. CDR3 DNA sequence: TGCAGCGCCGGGACTAGCTCCTACGAGCAGTACTTC.

This chain links TRBV19 with TRBJ2-2; 9 positions agree with TRBD1. The ends lost 3 bases at V and 5 bases at J; junction bases unmatched: 13. CDR1 LNHDA and CDR2 SQIVND come from the germline V gene (reference sequence). This CDR3 contains 18 residues. CDR3 sequence (DNA): TGTGCCAGTAGTATCGCCGGGCCGGGACAGGGTTTGACCGGGGAGCTGTTTTTT. It codes for CASSIAGPGQGLTGELFF. Full variable domain (missing parts from reference TRBV19 and TRBJ2-2): DGGITQSPKYLFRKEGQNVTLSCEQNLNHDAMYWYRQDPGQGLRLIYYSQIVNDFQKGDIAEGYSVSREKKESFPLTVTSAQKNPTAFYLCASSIAGPGQGLTGELFFGEGSRLTVL.

V is TRBV7-8 and J is TRBJ2-5, with 7 bases identical to TRBD2. With 5 bases clipped from V and 5 bases from J, the junction kept 8 bases outside the gene matches. This CDR3 has 14 residues. Germline V gene lookup returns CDR1 SGHVS and CDR2 FQNEAQ. CDR3 sequence reads: CASSQGLVWETQYF. The CDR3 DNA is TGTGCCAGCAGCCAAGGACTAGTTTGGGAGACCCAGTACTTC.

The chain uses TRBV6-6 and TRBJ2-1, with D possibly TRBD2 on 6 matching bases. V was trimmed by 11 bases and J by 8 bases, leaving 22 bases between them. Germline CDR1 is MNHNY and CDR2 is SVGAGI (reference sequence). The CDR3 has 14 amino acids. The CDR3 sequence: CAGGGSSFFDEQFF. DNA for the CDR3: TGTGCCGGAGGAGGGTCTAGTTTCTTCGATGAGCAGTTCTTC.

V usage is TRBV28 and J usage is TRBJ2-3; the D gene is possibly TRBD2 (5 bases). V was pared by 1 base and J by 2 bases, with 13 bases between. Per germline, CDR1 MDHEN and CDR2 SYDVKM. This CDR3 has 16 residues. The CDR3 sequence is CASSLLASGYTDTQYF. The CDR3, as DNA: TGTGCCAGCAGTTTATTAGCCAGCGGATACACAGATACGCAGTATTTT.

V and J are TRBV5-1 and TRBJ2-3; D unresolved. Germline V gives CDR1 SGHRS, CDR2 YFSETQ. This CDR3 region has 13 residues. The V end lost 0 bases, the J end lost 6 bases, and 8 bases lay between the germline ends. This chain's CDR3 is CASSLAAADTQYF. CDR3 nucleotides: TGCGCCAGCAGCTTGGCGGCGGCGGATACGCAGTATTTT.

The chain carries TRBV7-2 and TRBJ2-3; 14 positions match TRBD2. Germline-derived CDR1 and CDR2 are SGHTA and FQGNSA. The CDR3 covers 18 residues. V trimming: 5 bases; J trimming: 1 base; junction bases outside the gene matches: 8. CDR3: CASSQGGLAGEGTDTQYF. Written as DNA, the CDR3 is TGTGCCAGCAGCCAAGGGGGACTAGCGGGAGAGGGCACAGATACGCAGTATTTT.

This clone turned up a few times. This sequence joins TRBV27 and TRBJ1-1, with D unresolved. V was clipped by 4 bases and J by 0 bases, with 9 bases between them. Germline V CDR1 and CDR2: MNHEY, SMNVEV (reference sequence). The CDR3 has 14 residues. CDR3 nucleotides: TGTGCCAGCAGTTACGATGACATGAACACTGAAGCTTTCTTT. Encoded protein: CASSYDDMNTEAFF.

The chain recombines TRBV28 with TRBJ2-7; D gene uncertain. Germline CDR1 and CDR2: MDHEN and SYDVKM. V gave up 5 bases and J gave up 3 bases, with 5 bases separating them. The CDR3 sequence is 11 residues long. The CDR3 reads CASSGNYEQYF. CDR3 nucleotide sequence: TGTGCCAGCAGTGGCAACTACGAGCAGTACTTC.

The chain uses TRBV28 and TRBJ2-6; D perhaps matches TRBD2 (6 bases). V was pared by 4 bases and J by 0 bases, with 16 bases between. Germline loops: CDR1 MDHEN, CDR2 SYDVKM. The CDR3 spans 18 residues. The CDR3 protein is CASSSPGPGLSGANVLTF. CDR3 coding DNA: TGTGCCAGCAGTTCGCCAGGTCCGGGACTCTCTGGGGCCAACGTCCTGACTTTC.

J is TRBJ2-3 and V is TRBV19; TRBD2 is a possible D gene (5 bases). The V and J ends lost 3 bases and 4 bases respectively, with 11 bases between them. Germline CDR1 reads LNHDA; CDR2 reads SQIVND (reference sequence). The CDR3 consists of 14 residues. The CDR3 DNA reads as TGTGCCAGTAGTATTTTGGGAGAGGCAGATACGCAGTATTTT. Amino acid sequence: CASSILGEADTQYF.

J is TRBJ1-5 and V is TRBV6-5, with D possibly TRBD1 on 6 matching bases. Germline CDR1 reads MNHEY; CDR2 reads SVGAGI. There are 15 residues in the CDR3. V lost 4 bases, J lost 1 base, and 11 bases lay in between. CDR3 sequence: CASSSYRESNQPQHF. CDR3 bases: TGTGCCAGCAGTTCCTACAGGGAGAGCAATCAGCCCCAGCATTTT.

This clone was seen a handful of times. This chain uses TRBV6-5 with TRBJ1-5, with a tentative D call TRBD1 (5 bases). This CDR3 spans 14 amino acids. Germline V gene sequence: CDR1 MNHEY, CDR2 SVGAGI. V dropped 5 bases and J dropped 3 bases, with 11 bases sitting between them. The CDR3 region is CASSPDRTNQPQHF. The CDR3 DNA reads as TGTGCCAGCAGTCCCGACAGAACCAATCAGCCCCAGCATTTT.

The chain uses TRBV7-9 and TRBJ2-3; the D gene is possibly TRBD2 (5 bases). The CDR3 runs 14 residues. CDR1 and CDR2 (germline): SEHNR, FQNEAQ (reference sequence). V lost 5 bases, J lost 2 bases, and 11 bases lay in between. The CDR3 sequence: CASSLLGVTDTQYF. In DNA, the CDR3 is TGTGCCAGCAGCCTACTCGGGGTCACAGATACGCAGTATTTT.

The rearrangement uses TRBV7-9 and TRBJ2-1; TRBD1 agrees at 7 bases. V lost 2 bases, J lost 10 bases, and 11 bases stayed unmatched. The germline V gene encodes CDR1 SEHNR and CDR2 FQNEAQ (reference sequence). The CDR3 is 15 residues long. The chain's CDR3 is CASSLLTGDLREQFF. The CDR3 nucleotides are TGTGCCAGCAGCTTATTAACAGGGGACCTCCGCGAGCAGTTCTTC.

The chain has TRBV7-9 and TRBJ2-7; D is uncertain. Germline V gene sequence: CDR1 SEHNR, CDR2 FQNEAQ (reference sequence). Deletions cut 5 bases from V and 0 bases from J, with 5 bases between. The CDR3 consists of 12 residues. CDR3 amino acids: CASSRLSYEQYF. DNA of the CDR3: TGTGCCAGCAGCCGTCTCTCCTACGAGCAGTACTTC.